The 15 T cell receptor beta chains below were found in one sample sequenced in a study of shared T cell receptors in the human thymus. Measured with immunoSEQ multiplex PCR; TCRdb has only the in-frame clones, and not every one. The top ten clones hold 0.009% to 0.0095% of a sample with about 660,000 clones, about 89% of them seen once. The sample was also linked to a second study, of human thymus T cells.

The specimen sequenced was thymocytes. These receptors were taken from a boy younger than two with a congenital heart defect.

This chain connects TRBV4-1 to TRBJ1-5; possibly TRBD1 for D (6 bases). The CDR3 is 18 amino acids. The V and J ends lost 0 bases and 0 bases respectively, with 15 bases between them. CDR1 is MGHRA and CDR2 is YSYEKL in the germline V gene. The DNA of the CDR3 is TGCGCCAGCAGCCAAGAGGGGGAGGGACACTTTAGCAATCAGCCCCAGCATTTT. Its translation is CASSQEGEGHFSNQPQHF.

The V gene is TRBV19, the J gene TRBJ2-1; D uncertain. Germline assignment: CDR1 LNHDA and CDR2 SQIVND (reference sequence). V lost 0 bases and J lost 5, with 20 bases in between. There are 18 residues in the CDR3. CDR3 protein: CASSIDQRRRSSNNEQFF. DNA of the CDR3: TGTGCCAGTAGTATAGATCAAAGGCGGCGGTCCTCAAACAATGAGCAGTTCTTC.

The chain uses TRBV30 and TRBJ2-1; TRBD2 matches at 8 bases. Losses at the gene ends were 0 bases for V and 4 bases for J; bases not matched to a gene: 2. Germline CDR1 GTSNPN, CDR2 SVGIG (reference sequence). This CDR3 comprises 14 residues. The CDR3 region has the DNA TGTGCCTGGAGTGTTCGGGGGGGGTACAATGAGCAGTTCTTC. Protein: CAWSVRGGYNEQFF.

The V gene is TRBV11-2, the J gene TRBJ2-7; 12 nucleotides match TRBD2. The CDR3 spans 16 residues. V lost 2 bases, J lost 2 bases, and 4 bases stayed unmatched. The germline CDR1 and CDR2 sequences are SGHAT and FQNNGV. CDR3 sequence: CASSLRRTSGTYEQYF. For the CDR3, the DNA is TGTGCCAGCAGCTTAAGGCGGACTAGCGGGACCTACGAGCAGTACTTC. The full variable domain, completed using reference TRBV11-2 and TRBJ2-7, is EAGVAQSPRYKIIEKRQSVAFWCNPISGHATLYWYQQILGQGPKLLIQFQNNGVVDDSQLPKDRFSAERLKGVDSTLKIQPAKLEDSAVYLCASSLRRTSGTYEQYFGPGTRLTVT.

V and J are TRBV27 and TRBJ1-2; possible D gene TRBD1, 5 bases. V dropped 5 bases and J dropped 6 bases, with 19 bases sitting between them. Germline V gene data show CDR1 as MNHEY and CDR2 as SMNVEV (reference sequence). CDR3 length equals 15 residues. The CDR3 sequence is CASSPTISAGDGYTF. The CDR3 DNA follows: TGTGCCAGCAGTCCAACCATATCCGCGGGGGATGGCTACACCTTC.

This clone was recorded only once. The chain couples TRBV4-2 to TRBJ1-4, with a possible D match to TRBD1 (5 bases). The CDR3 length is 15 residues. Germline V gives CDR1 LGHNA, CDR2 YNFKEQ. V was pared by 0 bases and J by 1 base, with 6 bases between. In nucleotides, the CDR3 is TGTGCCAGCAGCCAAGAAGGGGAAACTAATGAAAAACTGTTTTTT. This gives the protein CASSQEGETNEKLFF.

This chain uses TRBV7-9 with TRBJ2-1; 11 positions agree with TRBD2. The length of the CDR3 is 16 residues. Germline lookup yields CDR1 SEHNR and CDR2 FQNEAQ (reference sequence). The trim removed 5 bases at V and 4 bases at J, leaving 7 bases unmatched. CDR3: CASSGRTSGSYNEQFF. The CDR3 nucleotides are TGTGCCAGCAGCGGGCGTACTAGCGGGAGTTACAATGAGCAGTTCTTC. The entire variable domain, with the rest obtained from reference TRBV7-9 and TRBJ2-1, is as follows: DTGVSQNPRHKITKRGQNVTFRCDPISEHNRLYWYRQTLGQGPEFLTYFQNEAQLEKSRLLSDRFSAERPKGSFSTLEIQRTEQGDSAMYLCASSGRTSGSYNEQFFGPGTRLTVL.

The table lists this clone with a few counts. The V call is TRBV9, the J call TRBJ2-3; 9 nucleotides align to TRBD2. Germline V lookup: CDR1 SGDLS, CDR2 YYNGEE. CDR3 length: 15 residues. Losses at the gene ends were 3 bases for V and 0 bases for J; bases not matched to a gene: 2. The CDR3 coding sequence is TGTGCCAGCAGCGGCGGGGGGGCTAGCACAGATACGCAGTATTTT. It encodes CASSGGGASTDTQYF.

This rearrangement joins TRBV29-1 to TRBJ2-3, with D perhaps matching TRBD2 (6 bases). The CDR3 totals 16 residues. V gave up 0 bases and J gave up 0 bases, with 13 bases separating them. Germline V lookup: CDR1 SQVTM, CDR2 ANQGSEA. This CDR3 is CSVEDPTRASTDTQYF. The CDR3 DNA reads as TGCAGCGTTGAAGATCCGACTAGGGCTAGCACAGATACGCAGTATTTT.

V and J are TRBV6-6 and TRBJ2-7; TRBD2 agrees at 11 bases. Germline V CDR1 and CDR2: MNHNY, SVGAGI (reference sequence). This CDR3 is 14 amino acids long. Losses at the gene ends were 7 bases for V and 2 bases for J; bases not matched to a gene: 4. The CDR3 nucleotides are TGTGCCAGCAACTCGGGACTAGCGGCCTACGAGCAGTACTTC. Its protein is CASNSGLAAYEQYF.

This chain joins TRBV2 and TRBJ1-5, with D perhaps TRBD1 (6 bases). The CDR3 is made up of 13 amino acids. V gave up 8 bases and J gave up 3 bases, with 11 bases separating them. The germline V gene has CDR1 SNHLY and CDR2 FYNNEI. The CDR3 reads CASQDRNNQPQHF. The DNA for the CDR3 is TGTGCCAGCCAGGACAGAAACAATCAGCCCCAGCATTTT.

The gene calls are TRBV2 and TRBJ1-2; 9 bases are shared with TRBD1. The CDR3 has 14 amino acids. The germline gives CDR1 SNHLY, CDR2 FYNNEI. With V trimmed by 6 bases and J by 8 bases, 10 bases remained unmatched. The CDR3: CASRARQGVRGYTF. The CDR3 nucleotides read TGTGCCAGCAGAGCCCGACAGGGGGTGAGGGGCTACACCTTC.

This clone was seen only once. The DNA of the CDR3 is TGTGCCAGTAGTATGCAGGACAACACAGATACGCAGTATTTT. It is translated as CASSMQDNTDTQYF. The chain links TRBV19 to TRBJ2-3, with D possibly TRBD1 on 5 matching bases. The CDR3 loop spans 14 amino acids. Trimming left V 3 bases short and J 2 bases short, with 9 bases between. Germline lookup yields CDR1 LNHDA and CDR2 SQIVND (reference sequence).

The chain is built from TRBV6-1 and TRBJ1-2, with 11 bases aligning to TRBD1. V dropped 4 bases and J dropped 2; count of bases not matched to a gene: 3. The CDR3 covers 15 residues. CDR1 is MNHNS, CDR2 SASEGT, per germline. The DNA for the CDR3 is TGTGCCAGCAGTGGACGGGACAGGGGGAACTATGGCTACACCTTC. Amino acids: CASSGRDRGNYGYTF.

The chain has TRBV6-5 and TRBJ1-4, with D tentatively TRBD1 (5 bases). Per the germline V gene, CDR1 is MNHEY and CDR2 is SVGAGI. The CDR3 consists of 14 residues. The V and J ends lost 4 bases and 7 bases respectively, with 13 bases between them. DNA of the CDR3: TGTGCCAGCAGTTTTGGGCTCAGGGCTGAAAAACTGTTTTTT. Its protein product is CASSFGLRAEKLFF.